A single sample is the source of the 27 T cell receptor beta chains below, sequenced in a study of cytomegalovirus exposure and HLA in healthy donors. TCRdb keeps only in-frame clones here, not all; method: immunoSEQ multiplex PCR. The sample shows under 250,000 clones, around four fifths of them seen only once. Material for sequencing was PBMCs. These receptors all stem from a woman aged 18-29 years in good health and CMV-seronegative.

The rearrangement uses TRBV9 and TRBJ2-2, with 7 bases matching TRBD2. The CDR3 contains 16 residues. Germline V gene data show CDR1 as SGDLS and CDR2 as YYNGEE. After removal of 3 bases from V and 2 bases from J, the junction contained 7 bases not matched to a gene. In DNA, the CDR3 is TGTGCCAGCAGCGCGTTCGGGACTATTAACACCGGGGAGCTGTTTTTT. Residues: CASSAFGTINTGELFF.

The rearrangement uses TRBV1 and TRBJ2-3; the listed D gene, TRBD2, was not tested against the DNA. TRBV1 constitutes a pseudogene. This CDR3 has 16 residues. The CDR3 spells CTSSQDGRGLTDTQYF. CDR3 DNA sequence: TGCACCAGCAGCCAAGATGGGCGGGGCCTCACAGATACGCAGTATTTT.

The CDR3: CASSASGGATDTQYF. The CDR3 DNA reads as TGTGCCAGCAGTGCTAGCGGGGGGGCAACAGATACGCAGTATTTT. The chain combines TRBV6-6 with TRBJ2-3; 12 bases align to TRBD2. Germline V gene lookup returns CDR1 MNHNY and CDR2 SVGAGI (reference sequence). This CDR3 spans 15 amino acids. With 5 bases clipped from V and 3 bases from J, the junction kept 3 bases outside the gene matches.

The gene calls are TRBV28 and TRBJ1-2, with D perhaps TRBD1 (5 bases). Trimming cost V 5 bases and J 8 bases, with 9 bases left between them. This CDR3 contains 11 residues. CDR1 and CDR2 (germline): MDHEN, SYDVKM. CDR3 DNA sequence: TGTGCCAGCAGTCTGGGGCGAGGCTACACCTTC. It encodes CASSLGRGYTF.

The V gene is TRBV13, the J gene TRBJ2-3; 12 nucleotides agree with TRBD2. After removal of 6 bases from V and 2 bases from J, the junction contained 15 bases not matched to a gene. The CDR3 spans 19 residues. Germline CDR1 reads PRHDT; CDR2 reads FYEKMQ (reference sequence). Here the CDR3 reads CASRSRLAGDLWDTDTQYF. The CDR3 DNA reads TGTGCCAGCAGGTCAAGACTAGCGGGAGACTTGTGGGACACAGATACGCAGTATTTT.

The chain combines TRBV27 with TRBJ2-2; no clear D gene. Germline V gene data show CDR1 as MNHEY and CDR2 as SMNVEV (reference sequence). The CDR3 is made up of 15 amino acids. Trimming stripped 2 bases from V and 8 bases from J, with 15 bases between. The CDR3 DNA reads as TGTGCCAGCAGTTTAAGCCCGAAGAGTGGAGGGGAGCTGTTTTTT. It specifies CASSLSPKSGGELFF.

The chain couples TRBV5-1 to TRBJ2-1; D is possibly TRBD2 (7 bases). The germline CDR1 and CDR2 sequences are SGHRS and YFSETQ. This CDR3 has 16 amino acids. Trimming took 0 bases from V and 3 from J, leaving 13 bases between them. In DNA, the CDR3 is TGCGCCAGCAGCTTGGAGGGGCGGGGGCACTACAATGAGCAGTTCTTC. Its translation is CASSLEGRGHYNEQFF.

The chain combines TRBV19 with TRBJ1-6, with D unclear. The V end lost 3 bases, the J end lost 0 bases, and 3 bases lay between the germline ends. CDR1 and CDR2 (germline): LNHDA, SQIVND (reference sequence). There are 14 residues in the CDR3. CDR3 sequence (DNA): TGTGCCAGTAGTATCAGCTCCTATAATTCACCCCTCCACTTT. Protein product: CASSISSYNSPLHF.

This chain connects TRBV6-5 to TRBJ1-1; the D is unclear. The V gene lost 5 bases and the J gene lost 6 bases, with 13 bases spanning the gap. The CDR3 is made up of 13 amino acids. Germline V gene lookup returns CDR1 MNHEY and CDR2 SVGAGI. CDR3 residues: CASSRYGGAEAFF. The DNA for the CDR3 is TGTGCCAGCAGTCGCTACGGCGGGGCTGAAGCTTTCTTT.

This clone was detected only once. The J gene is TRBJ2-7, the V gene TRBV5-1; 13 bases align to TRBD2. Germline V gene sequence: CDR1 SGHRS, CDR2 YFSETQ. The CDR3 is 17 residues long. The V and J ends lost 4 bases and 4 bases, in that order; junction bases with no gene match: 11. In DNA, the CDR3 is TGCGCCAGCAGCGTGGGACTAGCGGGGCCGGAAGGGTACGAGCAGTACTTC. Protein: CASSVGLAGPEGYEQYF.

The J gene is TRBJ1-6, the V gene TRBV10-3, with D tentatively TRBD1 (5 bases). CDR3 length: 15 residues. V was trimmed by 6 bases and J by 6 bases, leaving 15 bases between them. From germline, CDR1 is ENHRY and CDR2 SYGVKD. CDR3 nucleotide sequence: TGTGCCATCAGGGGCTTGAGGGACCTTAATTCACCCCTCCACTTT. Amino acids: CAIRGLRDLNSPLHF.

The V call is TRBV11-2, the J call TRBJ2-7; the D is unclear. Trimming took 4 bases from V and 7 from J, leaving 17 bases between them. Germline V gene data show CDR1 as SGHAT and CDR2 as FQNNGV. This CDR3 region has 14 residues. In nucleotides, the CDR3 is TGTGCCAGCAGCTCTAGTGTAGGGCTCGAGGAGCAGTACTTC. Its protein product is CASSSSVGLEEQYF. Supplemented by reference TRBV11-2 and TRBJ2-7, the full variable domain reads EAGVAQSPRYKIIEKRQSVAFWCNPISGHATLYWYQQILGQGPKLLIQFQNNGVVDDSQLPKDRFSAERLKGVDSTLKIQPAKLEDSAVYLCASSSSVGLEEQYFGPGTRLTVT.

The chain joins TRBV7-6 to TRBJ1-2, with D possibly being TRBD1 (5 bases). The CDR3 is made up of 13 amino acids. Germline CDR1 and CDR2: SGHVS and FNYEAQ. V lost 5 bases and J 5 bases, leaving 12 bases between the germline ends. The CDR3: CASSPGQKYGYTF. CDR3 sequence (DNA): TGTGCCAGCAGCCCGGGGCAGAAGTATGGCTACACCTTC.

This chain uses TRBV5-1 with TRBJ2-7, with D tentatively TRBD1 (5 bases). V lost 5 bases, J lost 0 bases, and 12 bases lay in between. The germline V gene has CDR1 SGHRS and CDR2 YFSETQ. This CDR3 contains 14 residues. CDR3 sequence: CASRTRTSSYEQYF. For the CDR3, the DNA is TGCGCCAGCAGAACGCGGACAAGCTCCTACGAGCAGTACTTC.

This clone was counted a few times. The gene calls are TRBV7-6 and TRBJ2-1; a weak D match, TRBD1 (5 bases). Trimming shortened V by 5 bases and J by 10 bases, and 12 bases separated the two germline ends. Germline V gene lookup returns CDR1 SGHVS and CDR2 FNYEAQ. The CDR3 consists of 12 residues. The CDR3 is CASSPQGYEQFF. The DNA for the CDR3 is TGTGCCAGCAGCCCGCAGGGTTACGAGCAGTTCTTC.

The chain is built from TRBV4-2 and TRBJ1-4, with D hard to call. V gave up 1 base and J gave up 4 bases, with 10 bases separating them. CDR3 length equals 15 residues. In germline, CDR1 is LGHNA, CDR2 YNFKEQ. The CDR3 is CASSQGSGVNEKLFF. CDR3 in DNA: TGTGCCAGCAGCCAAGGATCCGGAGTTAATGAAAAACTGTTTTTT.

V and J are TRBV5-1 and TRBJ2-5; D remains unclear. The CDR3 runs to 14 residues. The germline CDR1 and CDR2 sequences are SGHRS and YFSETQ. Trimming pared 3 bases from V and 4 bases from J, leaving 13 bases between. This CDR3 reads CASSSDYMRETQYF. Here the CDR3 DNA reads TGCGCCAGCAGCTCCGATTACATGAGAGAGACCCAGTACTTC. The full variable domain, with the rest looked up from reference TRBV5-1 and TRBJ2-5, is KAGVTQTPRYLIKTRGQQVTLSCSPISGHRSVSWYQQTPGQGLQFLFEYFSETQRNKGNFPGRFSGRQFSNSRSEMNVSTLELGDSALYLCASSSDYMRETQYFGPGTRLLVL.

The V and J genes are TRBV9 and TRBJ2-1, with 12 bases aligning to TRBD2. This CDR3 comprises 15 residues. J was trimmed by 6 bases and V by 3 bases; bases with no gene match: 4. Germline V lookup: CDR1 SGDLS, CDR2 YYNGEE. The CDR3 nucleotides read TGTGCCAGCAGCGCACCTAGCGGGAGGGCCAATGAGCAGTTCTTC. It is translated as CASSAPSGRANEQFF.

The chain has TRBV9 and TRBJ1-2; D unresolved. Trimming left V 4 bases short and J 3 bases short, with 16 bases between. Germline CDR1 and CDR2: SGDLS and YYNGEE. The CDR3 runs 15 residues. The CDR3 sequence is CASSPQPGMDYGYTF. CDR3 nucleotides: TGTGCCAGCAGCCCCCAACCGGGGATGGACTATGGCTACACCTTC. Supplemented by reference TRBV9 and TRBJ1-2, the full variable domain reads DSGVTQTPKHLITATGQRVTLRCSPRSGDLSVYWYQQSLDQGLQFLIQYYNGEERAKGNILERFSAQQFPDLHSELNLSSLELGDSALYFCASSPQPGMDYGYTFGSGTRLTVV.

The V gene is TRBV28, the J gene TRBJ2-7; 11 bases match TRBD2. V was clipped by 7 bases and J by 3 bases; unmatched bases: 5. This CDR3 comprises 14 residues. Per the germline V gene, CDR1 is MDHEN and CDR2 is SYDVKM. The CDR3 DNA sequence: TGTGCCAGCATTGCTAGCGGGAGGATCTACGAGCAGTACTTC. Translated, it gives CASIASGRIYEQYF.

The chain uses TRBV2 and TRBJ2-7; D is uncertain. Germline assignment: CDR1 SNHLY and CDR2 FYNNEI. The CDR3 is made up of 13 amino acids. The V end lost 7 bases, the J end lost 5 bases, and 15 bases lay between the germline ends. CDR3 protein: CASNKGRRNEQYF. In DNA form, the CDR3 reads TGTGCCAGCAACAAAGGGCGTAGGAACGAGCAGTACTTC.

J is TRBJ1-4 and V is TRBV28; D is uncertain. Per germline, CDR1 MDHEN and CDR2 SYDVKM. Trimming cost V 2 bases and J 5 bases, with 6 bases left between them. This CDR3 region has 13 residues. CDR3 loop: CASSLVQNEKLFF. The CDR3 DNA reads TGTGCCAGCAGTTTAGTACAGAATGAAAAACTGTTTTTT.

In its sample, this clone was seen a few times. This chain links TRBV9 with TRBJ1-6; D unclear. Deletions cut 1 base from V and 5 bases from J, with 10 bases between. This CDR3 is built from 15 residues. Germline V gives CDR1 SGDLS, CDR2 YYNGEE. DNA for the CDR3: TGTGCCAGCAGCGTACGGGCCAGCGATAATTCACCCCTCCACTTT. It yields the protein CASSVRASDNSPLHF. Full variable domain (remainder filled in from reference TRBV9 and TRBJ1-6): DSGVTQTPKHLITATGQRVTLRCSPRSGDLSVYWYQQSLDQGLQFLIQYYNGEERAKGNILERFSAQQFPDLHSELNLSSLELGDSALYFCASSVRASDNSPLHFGNGTRLTVT.

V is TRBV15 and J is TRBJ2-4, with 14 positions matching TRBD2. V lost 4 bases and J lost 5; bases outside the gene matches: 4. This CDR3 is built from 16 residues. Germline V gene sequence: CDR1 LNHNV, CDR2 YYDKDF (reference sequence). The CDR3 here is CATSTGTSGGQNIQYF. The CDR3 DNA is TGTGCCACCAGCACGGGGACTAGCGGGGGACAAAACATTCAGTACTTC.

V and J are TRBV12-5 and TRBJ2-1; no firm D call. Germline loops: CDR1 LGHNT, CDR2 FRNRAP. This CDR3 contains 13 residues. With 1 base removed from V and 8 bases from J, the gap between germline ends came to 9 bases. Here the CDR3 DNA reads TGTGCTAGTGGTTTGGGACCCTCGGATGAGCAGTTCTTC. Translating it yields CASGLGPSDEQFF.

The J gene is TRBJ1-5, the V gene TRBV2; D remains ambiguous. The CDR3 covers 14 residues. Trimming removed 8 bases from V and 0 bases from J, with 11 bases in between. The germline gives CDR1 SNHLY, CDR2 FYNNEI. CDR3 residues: CASVDGNSNQPQHF. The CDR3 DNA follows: TGTGCCAGCGTAGACGGAAATAGCAATCAGCCCCAGCATTTT.

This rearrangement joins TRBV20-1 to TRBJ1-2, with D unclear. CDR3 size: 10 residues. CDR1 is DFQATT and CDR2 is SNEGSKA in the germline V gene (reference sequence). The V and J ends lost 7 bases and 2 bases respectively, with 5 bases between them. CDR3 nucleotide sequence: TGCAGTGGTGAGAACTATGGCTACACCTTC. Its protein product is CSGENYGYTF.